This TCR beta chain was sequenced for a study of T-cell reconstitution after alpha-beta-depleted transplantation in children. The CDR3 has 13 amino acids. V lost 5 bases and J lost 0; bases outside the gene matches: 0. Unique molecular identifiers were used in preparing the TCRbeta library. In TCRdb, the PCR reads were re-called with MiXCR into one record per CDR3 protein. The sample records 100,000 or so distinct CDR3 sequences, 4.5% to 7.5% being singletons. The sequenced sample was PBMCs, mostly from graft donor cells, obtained 60 days after TCRalphabeta/CD19-depleted stem cell transplant. This sequence originates from a female patient under 10 years old who had a stem cell transplant for Fanconi anemia, so the T cells may come from the graft donor. The chain joins TRBV12-3 or TRBV12-4 to TRBJ1-2; the match to TRBD1 covers 7 bases. This chain's CDR3 is CASSQGANYGYTF. The CDR3 DNA follows: TGTGCCAGCAGTCAGGGGGCTAACTATGGCTACACCTTC.